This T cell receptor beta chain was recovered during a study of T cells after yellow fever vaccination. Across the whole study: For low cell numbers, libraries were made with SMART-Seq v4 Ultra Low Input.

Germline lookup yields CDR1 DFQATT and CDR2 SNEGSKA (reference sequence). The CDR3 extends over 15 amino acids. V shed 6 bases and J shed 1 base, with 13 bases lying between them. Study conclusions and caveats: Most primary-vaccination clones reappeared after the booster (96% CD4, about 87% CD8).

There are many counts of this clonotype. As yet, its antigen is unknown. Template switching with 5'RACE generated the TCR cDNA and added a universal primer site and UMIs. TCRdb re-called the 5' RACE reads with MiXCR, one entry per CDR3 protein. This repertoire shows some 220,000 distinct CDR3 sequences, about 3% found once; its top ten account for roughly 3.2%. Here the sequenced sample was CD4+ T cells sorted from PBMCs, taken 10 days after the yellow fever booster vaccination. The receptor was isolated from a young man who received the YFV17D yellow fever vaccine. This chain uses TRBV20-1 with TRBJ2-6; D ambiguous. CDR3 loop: CSANSPSSGANVLTF. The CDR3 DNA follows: TGCAGTGCCAACTCGCCCAGTTCTGGGGCCAACGTCCTGACTTTC.